One sample yielded the 20 T cell receptor beta chains listed below, sequenced in a study of glioma-infiltrating T cells. The iRepertoire nested amplicon-rescue multiplex PCR amplified TCR alpha and beta CDR3s from RNA. TCRdb analysed the multiplex PCR reads with MiXCR anew, one entry per CDR3 protein. The table has roughly 350,000 distinct CDR3 sequences, about 40% seen once. Sample: glioma tissue, nonneoplastic brain tissue, or PBMCs (not recorded which). These receptors all stem from a human donor with low-grade glioma or glioblastoma, undergoing nonglioma brain surgery, or in good health (not recorded which).

This clonotype was seen a few times. V gene TRBV18 combines with J gene TRBJ1-3; no clear D gene. The V and J ends lost 3 bases and 3 bases respectively, with 18 bases between them. Germline V gene data show CDR1 as KGHSH and CDR2 as LQKENI. The CDR3 loop spans 17 amino acids. This CDR3 reads CASSPRASRGLGNTIYF. The CDR3 bases are TGTGCCAGCTCACCGCGGGCCTCCCGAGGACTTGGAAACACCATATATTTT.

The table lists this clonotype with many counts. The V gene is TRBV29-1, the J gene TRBJ2-7; D is undetermined. This CDR3 has 11 residues. The V gene's germline CDR1 is SQVTM and CDR2 ANQGSEA. Trimming took off 7 bases at V and 5 bases at J, with 12 bases between the two ends. The CDR3 loop reads CSASHGDEQYF. The CDR3 region has the DNA TGCAGCGCCTCACATGGAGACGAGCAGTACTTC.

This clonotype was seen only a few times. The chain recombines TRBV20-1 with TRBJ2-7; D gene unclear. The germline CDR1 and CDR2 sequences are DFQATT and SNEGSKA (reference sequence). The CDR3 covers 12 residues. The ends were cut back, 2 bases at V and 4 bases at J, with 9 bases in the middle. CDR3 sequence (DNA): TGCAGTGCTAGAATGTACGGGTACGAGCAGTACTTC. As protein: CSARMYGYEQYF.

This clonotype was counted many times. The CDR3 protein is CATSRESGSGDEQYF. CDR3 DNA sequence: TGTGCCACCAGCAGAGAGAGCGGGAGTGGCGACGAGCAGTACTTC. This chain uses TRBV15 with TRBJ2-7, with 8 bases that match TRBD2. The CDR3 has 15 residues. The V gene's germline CDR1 is LNHNV and CDR2 YYDKDF (reference sequence). The J segment lost 5 bases and the V segment lost 0 bases, leaving 6 bases of the junction unmatched.

The chain is built from TRBV7-2 and TRBJ2-5; maybe TRBD1 (6 bases). The CDR3 totals 15 residues. Germline V gene sequence: CDR1 SGHTA, CDR2 FQGNSA. Trimming cost V 5 bases and J 7 bases, with 20 bases left between them. CDR3 nucleotide sequence: TGTGCCAGCAGCCCATCTGCAGGGGCCCTCCTGACCCAGTACTTC. As protein: CASSPSAGALLTQYF. Full variable domain (missing parts from reference TRBV7-2 and TRBJ2-5): GAGVSQSPSNKVTEKGKDVELRCDPISGHTALYWYRQSLGQGLEFLIYFQGNSAPDKSGLPSDRFSAERTGGSVSTLTIQRTQQEDSAVYLCASSPSAGALLTQYFGPGTRLLVL.

The V and J genes are TRBV7-6 and TRBJ2-5, with TRBD2 identical over 14 bases. The CDR3 is made up of 17 amino acids. Trimming removed 1 base from V and 5 bases from J; junction bases left unmatched: 6. Germline CDR1 reads SGHVS; CDR2 reads FNYEAQ. The CDR3: CASSLGGLAGAVETQYF. As DNA, the CDR3 is TGTGCCAGCAGCTTAGGGGGACTAGCGGGAGCCGTGGAGACCCAGTACTTC.

This chain joins TRBV7-9 and TRBJ2-7; a weak D match, TRBD1 (6 bases). V was trimmed by 11 bases and J by 4 bases, leaving 18 bases between them. CDR3 length: 13 amino acids. CDR1 is SEHNR, CDR2 FQNEAQ, per germline (reference sequence). CDR3: CACIGQGKYEQYF. The CDR3 DNA sequence: TGTGCCTGCATCGGGCAGGGGAAATACGAGCAGTACTTC.

In regard to this clonotype: One base away lies a much larger clone, so this may be a sequencing read error. The J gene is TRBJ2-1, the V gene TRBV27; 9 bases fit TRBD1. V gave up 5 bases and J gave up 9 bases; unmatched junction bases: 5. This CDR3 comprises 13 residues. Germline values: CDR1 MNHEY, CDR2 SMNVEV (reference sequence). CDR3 region: CASSRQGVGEQFF. DNA for the CDR3: TGTGCCAGCAGTAGACAGGGGGTGGGTGAGCAGTTCTTC.

This clonotype appeared many times. The rearrangement links TRBV6-1 to TRBJ1-1, with TRBD1 identical over 8 bases. Germline V lookup: CDR1 MNHNS, CDR2 SASEGT. The CDR3 is 12 amino acids. V gave up 6 bases and J gave up 3 bases; unmatched junction bases: 0. CDR3 protein: CASRTGDTEAFF. The CDR3 bases are TGTGCCAGCAGGACAGGGGACACTGAAGCTTTCTTT.

The rearrangement uses TRBV14 and TRBJ2-6; D remains ambiguous. Germline V gives CDR1 SGHDN, CDR2 FVKESK. The CDR3 length is 15 residues. The ends were cut back, 5 bases at V and 0 bases at J, with 8 bases in the middle. CDR3 bases: TGTGCCAGCAGCGATCTTAGCTCTGGGGCCAACGTCCTGACTTTC. This translates into CASSDLSSGANVLTF.

The chain is built from TRBV2 and TRBJ1-6; TRBD1 might be the D (6 bases). V was pared by 4 bases and J by 6 bases, with 10 bases between. The CDR3 has 14 amino acids. Per germline, CDR1 SNHLY and CDR2 FYNNEI. The CDR3 here is CASSGRGFNSPLHF. CDR3 coding DNA: TGTGCCAGCAGTGGCAGGGGATTTAATTCACCCCTCCACTTT.

The CDR3 DNA reads TGTGCCAGCAGCCAAGACGGTGCCTTTTATAATTCACCCCTCCACTTT. This encodes CASSQDGAFYNSPLHF. J is TRBJ1-6 and V is TRBV3-1; D gene uncertain. Per germline, CDR1 LGHDT and CDR2 YNNKEL (reference sequence). The CDR3 length is 16 residues. The V end lost 0 bases, the J end lost 4 bases, and 10 bases lay between the germline ends.

The rearrangement links TRBV15 to TRBJ1-2, with D possibly being TRBD1 (5 bases). The CDR3 is made up of 16 amino acids. CDR1 and CDR2 (germline): LNHNV, YYDKDF (reference sequence). Trimming cost V 0 bases and J 8 bases, with 19 bases left between them. CDR3: CATSRDRDSPEFGYTF. In nucleotides, the CDR3 is TGTGCCACCAGCAGAGATCGAGACAGCCCCGAGTTCGGCTACACCTTC.

About this clonotype: This may arise from a read error, as a much more abundant clone is one base away. The chain uses TRBV15 and TRBJ1-5; D possibly corresponds to TRBD1 (5 bases). Trimming cost V 2 bases and J 6 bases, with 14 bases left between them. Per germline, CDR1 LNHNV and CDR2 YYDKDF (reference sequence). CDR3 length: 15 residues. Here the CDR3 reads CATSRKGRDLQPQHF. The CDR3, as DNA: TGTGCCACCAGCAGAAAGGGACGGGACCTTCAGCCCCAGCATTTT.

This chain joins TRBV10-3 and TRBJ1-1; D remains ambiguous. This CDR3 region has 12 residues. V was clipped by 0 bases and J by 12 bases, with 11 bases between them. Per germline, CDR1 ENHRY and CDR2 SYGVKD. For the CDR3, the DNA is TGTGCCATCAGTGAGTCGGTGGGCGAATCTTTCTTT. Protein sequence: CAISESVGESFF.

This clonotype was recorded a few times. The J gene is TRBJ2-5, the V gene TRBV7-9; D call uncertain. The CDR3 consists of 14 residues. Trimming shortened V by 5 bases and J by 5 bases, and 15 bases separated the two germline ends. Germline assignment: CDR1 SEHNR and CDR2 FQNEAQ (reference sequence). The CDR3 region is CASSHLLARETQYF. CDR3 bases: TGTGCCAGCAGCCATCTCCTCGCGAGGGAGACCCAGTACTTC.

With respect to this clonotype: Possible read error: a much larger clone is one base away. The chain is built from TRBV28 and TRBJ1-5; no clear D gene. This CDR3 spans 16 amino acids. Germline V gene data show CDR1 as MDHEN and CDR2 as SYDVKM. The CDR3 DNA sequence: TGTGCCAGCAGTTTATGGGCCGACCGGAGCAATCAGACCCAGCATTTT. Its protein product is CASSLWADRSNQTQHF.

With respect to this clonotype: A much larger clone differs by one base, so this may be a read error. This chain links TRBV6-2 or TRBV6-3 with TRBJ2-3; TRBD1 matches at 12 bases. Germline lookup yields CDR1 MNHEY and CDR2 SVGEGT. The trim removed 5 bases at V and 6 bases at J, leaving 9 bases unmatched. The CDR3 is made up of 16 amino acids. In DNA form, the CDR3 reads TGTGCCAGCAGTGGACGCGGGGACAGGGGGCTGGATACGCAGTATTTT. It specifies CASSGRGDRGLDTQYF.

This clonotype was observed a few times. The chain links TRBV19 to TRBJ2-7; D tentatively reads TRBD1 or TRBD2 (6 bases each). Germline CDR1 LNHDA, CDR2 SQIVND (reference sequence). This CDR3 is 14 amino acids long. Trimming cost V 3 bases and J 4 bases, with 13 bases left between them. CDR3: CASSIDQGTYEQYF. The CDR3 region has the DNA TGTGCCAGTAGTATTGACCAGGGGACTTACGAGCAGTACTTC.

The chain couples TRBV7-9 to TRBJ1-3, with 9 bases lining up with TRBD1. Germline loops: CDR1 SEHNR, CDR2 FQNEAQ (reference sequence). The CDR3 covers 15 residues. The V and J ends lost 3 bases and 6 bases, in that order; junction bases with no gene match: 6. Here the CDR3 DNA reads TGTGCCAGCAGCTTCGGGACAGGGCGAGAAAACACCATATATTTT. Amino acid sequence: CASSFGTGRENTIYF.